The clone carrying this T cell receptor (beta chain) was detected once. CDR1 and CDR2 (germline): MNHEY, SMNVEV (reference sequence). Trimming removed 3 bases from V and 2 bases from J; junction bases left unmatched: 8. The CDR3 runs 16 residues. The source of the sample is a study of T cells in Graves' hyperthyroidism and ophthalmopathy. On the study more broadly: It was at initial diagnosis, before any treatment, that peripheral blood was collected.

Amplified regions were TCR beta CDR3 sequences from RNA transcripts. The study used the HTBI primer set for a first-round RT-PCR of the TCR CDR3. One entry per CDR3 protein results from TCRdb running MiXCR on the multiplex PCR reads. Found here are under 350,000 distinct CDR3 sequences, less than 30% of them singletons; the top ten hold around 28%. The diagnostic basis comprised clinical symptoms, serum thyroxine and TRAb, thyroid ultrasound and orbital computed tomography. The rearrangement joins TRBV27 to TRBJ2-7, with 9 positions matching TRBD2. This receptor was taken from a man in his forties or fifties with Graves' hyperthyroidism that later progressed to Graves' ophthalmopathy. The specimen was blood. Here the CDR3 reads CASSFYGPSGAYEQYF. The CDR3 DNA reads TGTGCCAGCAGTTTTTATGGGCCTAGCGGGGCCTACGAGCAGTACTTC.